The sequence of this T cell receptor beta chain was determined in a study of T-cell memory formation after mild COVID-19. Study in general: The TCR clusters were mostly specific to one donor. General study findings and limits: The study found balanced CD4/CD8 in clones contracting day 15 to 85 and a CD4+ lean in later expanders. Pre-infection memory held some responding clones, suggesting pre-existing cross-reactive T cells responded.

TCRdb reprocessed the 5' RACE reads with MiXCR, giving one entry per CDR3 protein. The table lists around 300,000 distinct CDR3 sequences, roughly a fifth of them singletons, with around 21% in the top ten. CDR1 and CDR2 from the germline V gene are ENHRY and SYGVKD. The CDR3 has 16 amino acids. V lost 8 bases and J 1 base, leaving 20 bases between the germline ends. This clonotype turned up a few times. What it recognizes is unknown. The chain carries TRBV10-3 and TRBJ1-1; D ambiguous. The sample comprised PBMCs or a T cell subset sorted from them (not recorded which). This receptor was taken from a man aged 18 to 35 who had mild COVID-19 (a few samples of this study predate the infection). Cell type and time point are not known. CDR3 nucleotide sequence: TGTGCCATCTGTTCTTTCACCGACGGAGGGAACACTGAAGCTTTCTTT. This gives the protein CAICSFTDGGNTEAFF.